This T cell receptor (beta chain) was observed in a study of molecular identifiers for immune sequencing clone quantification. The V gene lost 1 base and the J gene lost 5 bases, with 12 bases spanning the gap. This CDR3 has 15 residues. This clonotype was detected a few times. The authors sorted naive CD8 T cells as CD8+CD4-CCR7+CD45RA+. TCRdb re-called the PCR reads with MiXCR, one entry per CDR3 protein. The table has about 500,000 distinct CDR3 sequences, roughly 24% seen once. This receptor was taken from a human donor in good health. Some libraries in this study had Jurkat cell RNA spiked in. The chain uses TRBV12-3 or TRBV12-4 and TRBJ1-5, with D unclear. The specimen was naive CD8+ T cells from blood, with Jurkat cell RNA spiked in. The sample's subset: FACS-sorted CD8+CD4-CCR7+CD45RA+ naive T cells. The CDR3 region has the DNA TGTGCCAGCAGTTTAGAGATTTCCCCCGATCAGCCCCAGCATTTT. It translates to CASSLEISPDQPQHF.